The 7 T cell receptor beta chains below come from one sample, sequenced in a study of PD-L1 blockade in urothelial cancer (dated by TCRdb to about 2017). Library prep was done by the immunoSEQ multiplex PCR assay. TCRdb holds this immuneACCESS table with in-frame rearrangements only. Some clones are missing; in checked studies, unresolved V genes explain under half, and the rest has no known cause. Across this sample there are roughly 91,000 clones, with approximately 87% seen only once. Around an eighth of the sample is held by the ten biggest clonotypes. The sample's time point label is to be understood as: pretreatment peripheral blood. Sequenced material: PBMCs, taken around atezolizumab (anti-PD-L1) treatment. The receptors stem from a man between 60 and 70 years old with urothelial cancer.

The V gene is TRBV29-1, the J gene TRBJ1-3; D gene unclear. CDR1 and CDR2 (germline): SQVTM, ANQGSEA. The CDR3 length is 13 residues. The V and J ends lost 7 bases and 2 bases respectively, with 12 bases between them. The CDR3 spells CSGRERAGNTIYF. The CDR3 region has the DNA TGCAGCGGAAGGGAGAGGGCTGGAAACACCATATATTTT.

This rearrangement joins TRBV6-6 to TRBJ2-7; D uncertain. V was trimmed by 10 bases and J by 3 bases, leaving 16 bases between them. The CDR3 spans 13 residues. Per the germline V gene, CDR1 is MNHNY and CDR2 is SVGAGI (reference sequence). DNA for the CDR3: TGTGCCATCGACAAAAAACTCAGCTACGAGCAGTACTTC. It yields the protein CAIDKKLSYEQYF.

The V gene is TRBV10-3, the J gene TRBJ2-1, with 7 bases lining up with TRBD2. This CDR3 is built from 14 residues. From germline, CDR1 is ENHRY and CDR2 SYGVKD. With V trimmed by 6 bases and J by 10 bases, 12 bases remained unmatched. Written as DNA, the CDR3 is TGTGCCATCAGCCGGACTAGTACCGAGATAGAGCAGTTCTTC. It is translated as CAISRTSTEIEQFF.

The chain recombines TRBV23-1 with TRBJ1-6, with 10 nucleotides matching TRBD1. TRBV23-1 is an ORF for which the function is uncertain. The length of the CDR3 is 16 residues. V gave up 3 bases and J gave up 5 bases; unmatched junction bases: 4. The chain's CDR3 is CASSHLTGGNNSPLHF. The CDR3 coding sequence is TGCGCCAGCAGTCACTTGACAGGGGGCAATAATTCACCCCTCCACTTT.

The chain joins TRBV19 to TRBJ2-5, with TRBD1 matching 8 bases. The CDR3 sequence is 16 residues long. In germline, CDR1 is LNHDA, CDR2 SQIVND (reference sequence). Germline trimming cut 1 base from V and 4 bases from J; bases unmatched to any gene: 8. As DNA, the CDR3 is TGTGCCAGTAGTATAGCTCGCCCACAGGGGGGAGAGACCCAGTACTTC. It translates to CASSIARPQGGETQYF.

The chain carries TRBV5-8 and TRBJ2-7; D remains ambiguous. The V gene lost 1 base and the J gene lost 2 bases, with 19 bases spanning the gap. Germline CDR1 SGHTS, CDR2 YDEGEE. This CDR3 spans 17 amino acids. CDR3 DNA: TGTGCCAGCAGCTTGAGTATACACCCGTCAATGGCCTACGAGCAGTACTTC. Protein sequence: CASSLSIHPSMAYEQYF.

CDR3: CATADRPTYEQYF. The CDR3 DNA follows: TGTGCCACTGCGGACAGGCCCACCTACGAGCAGTACTTC. V usage is TRBV19 and J usage is TRBJ2-7; 7 nucleotides agree with TRBD1. This CDR3 contains 13 residues. Germline trimming cut 10 bases from V and 2 bases from J; bases unmatched to any gene: 8. Per germline, CDR1 LNHDA and CDR2 SQIVND (reference sequence).